The 20 T cell receptor beta chains below were found in one sample sequenced in a study of T cells in tumors after PD-1 blockade. Some clones are missing from TCRdb's copy, which holds only in-frame ones; the method was immunoSEQ multiplex PCR. The data hold about 63,000 clones, with roughly 70% observed a single time. Sequenced material: PBMCs, taken after anti-PD-1 treatment. These receptors came from a human donor with basal cell carcinoma.

The chain couples TRBV5-1 to TRBJ2-3; 9 bases agree with TRBD2. Germline V gene data show CDR1 as SGHRS and CDR2 as YFSETQ. Germline trimming cut 0 bases from V and 3 bases from J; bases unmatched to any gene: 11. The CDR3 contains 18 residues. DNA for the CDR3: TGCGCCAGCAGCTTGGCCGGGGCGAGCGGGGGGAGAACAGATACGCAGTATTTT. This gives the protein CASSLAGASGGRTDTQYF.

The V and J genes are TRBV6-4 and TRBJ2-3; 10 nucleotides agree with TRBD1. The CDR3 has 14 amino acids. Trimming removed 2 bases from V and 4 bases from J; junction bases left unmatched: 0. Germline CDR1 reads MRHNA; CDR2 reads SNTAGT. This CDR3 is CASSDGQGADTQYF. CDR3 sequence (DNA): TGTGCCAGCAGTGACGGACAGGGGGCAGATACGCAGTATTTT.

J is TRBJ1-4 and V is TRBV3-1 (or the pseudogene TRBV3-2); 7 bases align to TRBD1. V trimming: 4 bases; J trimming: 1 base; junction bases outside the gene matches: 6. The CDR3 consists of 16 residues. Germline CDR1 reads LGHDT; CDR2 reads YNNKEL (reference sequence). DNA of the CDR3: TGTGCCAGCAGCCTGCGGACAGGACAAACTAATGAAAAACTGTTTTTT. As protein: CASSLRTGQTNEKLFF.

This chain uses TRBV3-1 (or the pseudogene TRBV3-2) with TRBJ1-5; 9 nucleotides agree with TRBD1. Germline V CDR1 and CDR2: LGHDT, YNNKEL (reference sequence). The CDR3 consists of 18 residues. V gave up 4 bases and J gave up 2 bases; unmatched junction bases: 12. This chain's CDR3 is CASSLFPSDRGGNQPQHF. The CDR3, as DNA: TGTGCCAGCAGCCTATTTCCAAGTGACAGGGGGGGCAATCAGCCCCAGCATTTT.

This clone turned up a few times. This chain uses TRBV2 with TRBJ1-3; 9 bases fit TRBD1. With V trimmed by 2 bases and J by 4 bases, 6 bases remained unmatched. Germline CDR1 is SNHLY and CDR2 is FYNNEI. The CDR3 sequence is 16 residues long. The CDR3 DNA reads as TGTGCCAGCAGTGAAACGGGACAGGGAGGCGGAAACACCATATATTTT. This sequence encodes CASSETGQGGGNTIYF.

This sequence joins TRBV2 and TRBJ2-2; D ambiguous. From germline, CDR1 is SNHLY and CDR2 FYNNEI. V dropped 5 bases and J dropped 6 bases, with 13 bases sitting between them. The CDR3 runs to 14 residues. CDR3 amino acids: CASSPSGVPGELFF. In nucleotides, the CDR3 is TGTGCCAGCAGTCCCTCTGGGGTGCCCGGGGAGCTGTTTTTT.

The J gene is TRBJ2-4, the V gene TRBV30; tentative D call: TRBD1 (6 bases). Germline lookup yields CDR1 GTSNPN and CDR2 SVGIG (reference sequence). The germline V and J ends were trimmed by 4 bases and 5 bases, with 9 bases remaining between them. The CDR3 contains 12 residues. CDR3 sequence: CAWNRVENIQYF. CDR3 in DNA: TGTGCCTGGAACAGGGTTGAAAACATTCAGTACTTC.

This clone was seen only once. CDR3 bases: TGTGCCAGCAGTCCGGGGCTGGGGGGAATCAACACAGATACGCAGTATTTT. This gives the protein CASSPGLGGINTDTQYF. This chain links TRBV6-2 or TRBV6-3 with TRBJ2-3; TRBD2 might be the D (6 bases). The CDR3 spans 17 residues. Trimming took off 5 bases at V and 2 bases at J, with 20 bases between the two ends. Germline V CDR1 and CDR2: MNHEY, SVGEGT.

The V and J genes are TRBV7-9 and TRBJ2-5, with D unclear. Looked up from germline, CDR1 is SEHNR and CDR2 is FQNEAQ (reference sequence). Trimming pared 3 bases from V and 2 bases from J, leaving 4 bases between. The CDR3 covers 12 residues. The CDR3 DNA sequence: TGTGCCAGCAGCTTTGGGCAAGAGACCCAGTACTTC. Translation: CASSFGQETQYF.

This chain uses TRBV19 with TRBJ1-1; TRBD1 aligns across 7 bases. This CDR3 is 19 amino acids long. Germline V CDR1 and CDR2: LNHDA, SQIVND (reference sequence). V gave up 6 bases and J gave up 0 bases; unmatched junction bases: 19. The CDR3: CASRDIRDSRTFMNTEAFF. The CDR3 DNA is TGTGCCAGTAGGGATATTCGGGACAGTCGGACGTTTATGAACACTGAAGCTTTCTTT.

The rearrangement links TRBV7-9 to TRBJ2-3; tentative D call: TRBD1 (5 bases). Trimming left V 5 bases short and J 0 bases short, with 12 bases between. Germline V gene data show CDR1 as SEHNR and CDR2 as FQNEAQ (reference sequence). The CDR3 covers 15 residues. The CDR3 region is CASSRQSLSTDTQYF. DNA of the CDR3: TGTGCCAGCAGCAGACAGTCCCTTAGCACAGATACGCAGTATTTT.

The CDR3 region has the DNA TGCGCCAGCAGCCAAGAATGGACAGGGAACACAGATACGCAGTATTTT. Translated: CASSQEWTGNTDTQYF. The chain recombines TRBV4-1 with TRBJ2-3; 8 bases map to TRBD1. From germline, CDR1 is MGHRA and CDR2 YSYEKL. The CDR3 spans 16 residues. Trimming removed 0 bases from V and 2 bases from J; junction bases left unmatched: 4.

This chain connects TRBV10-2 to TRBJ1-4, with 12 bases aligning to TRBD1. Trimming at V came to 6 bases and at J to 8 bases, leaving 19 bases not matched to a gene. CDR1 is WSHSY and CDR2 is SAAADI in the germline V gene. The CDR3 loop spans 19 amino acids. As DNA, the CDR3 is TGCGCCAGCAGGCCCGCCCTGGGGACAGGGGGCGCATGGGGAGAAAAACTGTTTTTT. This encodes CASRPALGTGGAWGEKLFF.

The V gene is TRBV6-5, the J gene TRBJ2-7, with 7 bases identical to TRBD2. This CDR3 contains 11 residues. The junction had 2 bases not matched to a gene; V was cut back by 5 bases and J by 7 bases. Germline V gene data show CDR1 as MNHEY and CDR2 as SVGAGI. This CDR3 reads CASSLSGEQYF. CDR3 nucleotide sequence: TGTGCCAGCAGTCTTAGCGGGGAGCAGTACTTC.

The genes are TRBV6-6 and TRBJ1-1; the D is unclear. This CDR3 has 14 amino acids. In germline, CDR1 is MNHNY, CDR2 SVGAGI (reference sequence). Trimming shortened V by 5 bases and J by 0 bases, and 10 bases separated the two germline ends. The CDR3 spells CASSDPAMNTEAFF. Written as DNA, the CDR3 is TGTGCCAGCAGTGATCCGGCCATGAACACTGAAGCTTTCTTT.

Comment on this clone: At one end the junction does not follow the germline gene, possibly because of a read error. V is TRBV7-9 and J is TRBJ1-5, with TRBD1 identical over 9 bases. The CDR3 is 17 amino acids. Germline V gene lookup returns CDR1 SEHNR and CDR2 FQNEAQ (reference sequence). CDR3 residues: CAGSLADRGSGNQPQHF. The CDR3, as DNA: TGTGCCGGCAGCTTAGCGGACAGGGGATCGGGCAATCAGCCCCAGCATTTT.

The rearrangement joins TRBV5-1 to TRBJ1-1; the D gene is possibly TRBD1 (5 bases). V lost 4 bases and J 6 bases, leaving 19 bases between the germline ends. The CDR3 runs to 15 residues. Germline-derived CDR1 and CDR2 are SGHRS and YFSETQ. The CDR3 nucleotides read TGCGCCAGCAGCCCTAGCTCATTCCGGGGCGCTGAAGCTTTCTTT. Amino acid sequence: CASSPSSFRGAEAFF.

A few counts support this clone. The V and J genes are TRBV19 and TRBJ1-2; D call uncertain. The CDR3 runs 12 residues. Trimming stripped 1 base from V and 7 bases from J, with 7 bases between. Germline loops: CDR1 LNHDA, CDR2 SQIVND (reference sequence). In DNA form, the CDR3 reads TGTGCCAGTAGTATAGTGTTCGGTGGCTACACCTTC. This encodes CASSIVFGGYTF.

This clone has only a few counts. The genes are TRBV30 and TRBJ1-2; D is unclear. The germline V and J ends were trimmed by 2 bases and 8 bases, with 15 bases remaining between them. CDR3 length: 13 residues. Germline V gives CDR1 GTSNPN, CDR2 SVGIG (reference sequence). CDR3 bases: TGTGCCTGGAGTCATAGTCAGTTAGGGGGCTACACCTTC. Translation gives CAWSHSQLGGYTF.

This chain uses TRBV5-6 with TRBJ1-1, with D maybe TRBD1 (5 bases). Germline loops: CDR1 SGHDT, CDR2 YYEEEE. Trimming left V 2 bases short and J 6 bases short, with 20 bases between. This CDR3 is built from 16 residues. CDR3 nucleotide sequence: TGTGCCAGCAGCTTCAAAGTGGGGTCAGGGTCGGCTGAAGCTTTCTTT. This translates into CASSFKVGSGSAEAFF.